These T cell receptor beta chains were read from a single sample in a study of graft-versus-host responses after intestinal transplantation. Produced via immunoSEQ multiplex PCR; TCRdb's table is partial and in-frame only. The sample yields just under 65,000 clones, around 90% seen once. The starting material was ileum tissue, obtained around 350 days after transplant. All receptors derive from a human patient who received an intestinal transplant, so some T cells may come from the graft donor. CDR3s include the opening cysteine and the closing phenylalanine or tryptophan. A D gene is named only where the DNA matches it firmly. Where a row states a size, it is once, few, many or the class of an expanded clone; other rows omit it.

clone size,CDR3 length,J gene,V gene,D gene,CDR3 DNA,CDR3 protein
-,14,TRBJ1-4,TRBV6-5,-,TGTGCCAGCAGTTACTCGACGGCGGGGCGAGGACTGTTTTTT,CASSYSTAGRGLFF
-,14,TRBJ2-2,TRBV7-3,-,TGTGCCAGCAGCTTAAAATCGGGATCCGGGGAGCTGTTTTTT,CASSLKSGSGELFF
-,18,TRBJ2-1,TRBV9,TRBD2,TGTGCCAGCAGCCCCCTGGGGGCTAGCGGGGGGGCTGCCAATGAGCAGTTCTTC,CASSPLGASGGAANEQFF
-,15,TRBJ2-3,TRBV5-1,-,TGCGCCAGCAGCTCCATATTGCGAGTTTCAGATACGCAGTATTTT,CASSSILRVSDTQYF
-,12,TRBJ2-1,TRBV5-1,TRBD1,TGCGCCAGCAGCCCCGGCCGGGACAGGCAGTTCTTC,CASSPGRDRQFF
-,16,TRBJ2-1,TRBV19,-,TGTGCCAGTAAGGCCTTAAAGCGGCCCTCCTACAATGAGCAGTTCTTC,CASKALKRPSYNEQFF
once,17,TRBJ1-3,TRBV4-1,-,TGCGCCAGCAGCTACTCCGGGGCCTTCACCTCTGGAAACACCATATATTTT,CASSYSGAFTSGNTIYF
-,15,TRBJ1-4,TRBV9,TRBD1,TGTGCCAGCAGCTCCGGACAGGGGGGAGGTGAAAAACTGTTTTTT,CASSSGQGGGEKLFF
-,13,TRBJ1-1,TRBV29-1,-,TGCAGCGTTGAGTGGGGGCAGAACACTGAAGCTTTCTTT,CSVEWGQNTEAFF
-,13,TRBJ2-3,TRBV6-5,-,TGTGCCAGCAGCTCGATTTGGGGAGATACGCAGTATTTT,CASSSIWGDTQYF
-,19,TRBJ1-4,TRBV6-1,TRBD1,TGTGCCAGCAGTGCGAATCCCCCCGGGACAGATGCAACTAATGAAAAACTGTTTTTT,CASSANPPGTDATNEKLFF
-,13,TRBJ2-2,TRBV9,-,TGTGCCAGCAGCGAAGGGGGTACCGGGGAGCTGTTTTTT,CASSEGGTGELFF
-,14,TRBJ2-3,TRBV5-1,-,TGCGCCAGCAGCCCAAGGGAGTACACAGATACGCAGTATTTT,CASSPREYTDTQYF
-,14,TRBJ2-1,TRBV27,-,TGTGCCAGCAGTTTTTGGTCTAGCAGGAATGAGCAGCTCTTC,CASSFWSSRNEQLF
-,13,TRBJ1-2,TRBV7-3,-,TGTGCCAGCAGCTTAACGGCAGGGAATGGCTACACCTTC,CASSLTAGNGYTF
-,13,TRBJ1-5,TRBV28,-,TGTGCCAGCAGTTTTCTGGGAAATCAGCCCCAGCATTTT,CASSFLGNQPQHF
once,15,TRBJ1-4,TRBV28,-,TGTGCCAGCAGTTTATCCCCGGGGGTGGGCGAAAAACTGTTTTTT,CASSLSPGVGEKLFF
-,13,TRBJ1-1,TRBV6-5,-,TGTGCCAGCACACAGGGTATGAACACTGAAGCTTTCTTT,CASTQGMNTEAFF
once,15,TRBJ2-7,TRBV4-1,TRBD1,TGCGCCAGCAGCCTCCACCGGGACAGTGGAAACGAGCAGTACTTC,CASSLHRDSGNEQYF
-,12,TRBJ2-7,TRBV5-6,-,TGTGCCAGCAGCTCGGGCCCCCTGGAGCAGTACTTC,CASSSGPLEQYF
-,16,TRBJ1-3,TRBV15,-,TGTGCCACCAGCAGGGTTCTGGGGGCCCCTGGAAACACCATATATTTT,CATSRVLGAPGNTIYF
-,16,TRBJ2-1,TRBV5-1,-,TGCGCCAGCAGCCCGCGGACAAACGGCGGGCAGTACGAGCAGTTCTTC,CASSPRTNGGQYEQFF
-,15,TRBJ1-3,TRBV18,-,TGTGCCAGCTCACCAACCAGTGATTATGGAAACACCATATATTTT,CASSPTSDYGNTIYF
-,14,TRBJ2-7,TRBV5-1,TRBD1,TGCGCCAGCAGCATCGGGCAGGGGGAAGACGAGCAGTACTTC,CASSIGQGEDEQYF
-,15,TRBJ2-2,TRBV6-5,-,TGTGCCAGCAGTTACTCTAGCGGGAACACCGGGGAGCTGTTTTTT,CASSYSSGNTGELFF
-,14,TRBJ2-1,TRBV18,-,TGTGCCAGCTCACCCCTCGGGACTGGCGGAGAGCAGTTCTTC,CASSPLGTGGEQFF
-,15,TRBJ2-1,TRBV7-2,TRBD2,TGTGCCAGCAGCTTAGCTAGCGGGGTGTACAATGAGCAGTTCTTC,CASSLASGVYNEQFF
-,14,TRBJ2-7,TRBV13,TRBD1,TGTGCCAGCAGCTACGGGACAGGGGACTACGAGCAGTACTTC,CASSYGTGDYEQYF
-,15,TRBJ2-5,TRBV9,-,TGTGCCAGCAGCGTAGATGTCCAACCTCGGGAGACCCAGTACTTC,CASSVDVQPRETQYF
-,14,TRBJ1-2,TRBV6-5,-,TGTGCCAGCAGTTTCTCACAGGAGAACTATGGCTACACCTTC,CASSFSQENYGYTF
-,12,TRBJ2-3,TRBV18,-,TGTGCCAGCTCACCACAGGGAGATACGCAGTATTTT,CASSPQGDTQYF
-,15,TRBJ1-4,TRBV9,-,TGCGCCAGCAGCATTACCGGGGCCCTTAATGAAAAACTGTTTTTT,CASSITGALNEKLFF
once,15,TRBJ2-7,TRBV15,-,TGTGCCACCAGCAGAGAGGGAGGGGGCAACTACGAGCAGTACTTC,CATSREGGGNYEQYF
-,14,TRBJ1-4,TRBV9,TRBD1,TGTGCCAGCAGCCGCGGGACAGGGTATGAAAAACTGTTTTTT,CASSRGTGYEKLFF
few,16,TRBJ1-6,TRBV4-2,-,TGTGCCAGCAGCCAAGATCCGCCCGGGTCCAATTCACCCCTCCACTTT,CASSQDPPGSNSPLHF
-,14,TRBJ2-7,TRBV5-1,TRBD1,TGCGCCAGCAGCTCTACAGGGGCCTCCTACGAGCAGTACTTC,CASSSTGASYEQYF
-,17,TRBJ2-5,TRBV4-1,-,TGCGCCAGCAGCCAAGCCCTGATACTAGACCAACAAGAGACCCAGTACTTC,CASSQALILDQQETQYF
-,13,TRBJ1-1,TRBV6-5,-,TGTGCCAGCAGGGGGGATCGGGACACTGAAGCTTTCTTT,CASRGDRDTEAFF
-,15,TRBJ2-7,TRBV10-3,TRBD2,TGTGCCATCAGGCACGGACTAGCGGGGCCCGGGGAGCAGTACTTC,CAIRHGLAGPGEQYF
-,16,TRBJ2-1,TRBV7-8,TRBD2,TGTGCCAGCGCCGGACTAGCGGGTATGGGCTACAATGAGCAGTTCTTC,CASAGLAGMGYNEQFF
-,18,TRBJ1-1,TRBV5-1,TRBD1,TGCGCCAGCAGCTTGATCCCTACTCCGGACAGGGCAGACACTGAAGCTTTCTTT,CASSLIPTPDRADTEAFF
-,14,TRBJ1-1,TRBV7-2,-,TGTGCCAGCAGCTTAACCAAACCGAACACTGAAGCTTTCTTT,CASSLTKPNTEAFF
-,15,TRBJ2-2,TRBV2,-,TGTGCCAGCAGTGAATCGGGACTCAACACCGGGGAGCTGTTTTTT,CASSESGLNTGELFF
few,15,TRBJ1-5,TRBV5-1,TRBD1,TGCGCCAGCAGCTACGGACAGGGAAGCAATCAGCCCCAGCATTTT,CASSYGQGSNQPQHF
-,12,TRBJ2-7,TRBV4-2,-,TGTGCCAGCAGCCCTACAGGGTTCGAGCAGTACTTC,CASSPTGFEQYF
-,18,TRBJ2-7,TRBV4-1,-,TGCGCCAGCAGCCCCCCCTCCCTAGTCGCGGGTAAAAAGTGGGAGCAGTACTTC,CASSPPSLVAGKKWEQYF
-,14,TRBJ2-7,TRBV7-8,TRBD1,TGTGCCAGCAGCCTGGAGACGACAGGGGGAAAGCAGTACTTC,CASSLETTGGKQYF
-,15,TRBJ2-7,TRBV15,TRBD1,TGTGCCACCAGCCTTACAGGGGGCTTATCCTACGAGCAGTACTTC,CATSLTGGLSYEQYF
-,15,TRBJ1-2,TRBV4-1,-,TGCGCCAGCAGCCAAGGGGCCCGGGACCCCTATGGCTACACCTTC,CASSQGARDPYGYTF